The clone carrying this T cell receptor (beta chain) is a singleton in its sample. The antigen is undetermined. The data stem from a study of blood T cells in healthy people across ages. Study as a whole: About one barcoded TCR beta cDNA was captured per two T cells. Study outcomes and limitations: In long-lived donors, naive CD4+ cell counts and diversity exceeded those of aged donors. Older age coincided with a roughly linear decline in TCR beta diversity per million T cells.

The CDR3 runs 21 residues. Germline CDR1 reads GTSNPN; CDR2 reads SVGIG (reference sequence). The sample, 7.5 to 10 milliliters of peripheral blood, was drawn from each donor. A J-beta primer mix and a sample-barcoded 5' primer were used in a second PCR of about 7 to 12 cycles. MiXCR, run by TCRdb on the 5' RACE reads, gives a single entry per CDR3 protein. The data contain fewer than 1.5 million distinct CDR3 sequences, around two fifths of them singletons. The sample consisted of blood. The sequence came from a young woman in good health. This chain connects TRBV30 to TRBJ2-5; D gene unclear. The J call may be wrong; the DNA end is better matched by TRBJ2-7. The CDR3 here is CAWSVKGSLIFGRAFLSEQYF. The CDR3 DNA follows: TGTGCCTGGAGTGTAAAGGGCAGCCTAATCTTCGGACGAGCCTTTCTGTCCGAGCAGTACTTC.